Here is one T cell receptor (beta chain) with its context. Its target is unknown. The TCRbeta library was prepared with unique molecular identifiers. TCRdb re-analysed the PCR reads in MiXCR, keeping a single row per CDR3 protein. The sample holds a few hundred thousand distinct CDR3 sequences, 23% seen once. This sample stems from a study of T-cell reconstitution after alpha-beta-depleted transplantation in children. Study-level results: Roughly two months post-transplant, alpha-beta T cells reportedly originated from several hundred graft clones that had expanded. By one year post-transplant, T-cell counts and diversity largely arose from T cells that were newly produced. TCRbeta diversity was high at day 60 in some patients (a result of surviving recipient T cells and thymic progenitors).

The receptor was isolated from a male patient younger than 18 who had a stem cell transplant for acute lymphoblastic leukemia, so the T cells may come from the graft donor. Sequencing used PBMCs, mostly from graft donor cells, obtained 180 days after TCRalphabeta/CD19-depleted stem cell transplant.

The CDR3: CASSLAQGTTEAFF. In nucleotides, the CDR3 is TGTGCCAGCAGCTTGGCGCAGGGGACCACTGAAGCTTTCTTT. The rearrangement joins TRBV5-5 to TRBJ1-1; possibly TRBD1 for D (6 bases). Trimming left V 0 bases short and J 4 bases short, with 10 bases between. Per germline, CDR1 SGHKS and CDR2 YYEKEE (reference sequence). This CDR3 contains 14 residues. The full variable domain, rest sourced from reference TRBV5-5 and TRBJ1-1, is DAGVTQSPTHLIKTRGQQVTLRCSPISGHKSVSWYQQVLGQGPQFIFQYYEKEERGRGNFPDRFSARQFPNYSSELNVNALLLGDSALYLCASSLAQGTTEAFFGQGTRLTVV.